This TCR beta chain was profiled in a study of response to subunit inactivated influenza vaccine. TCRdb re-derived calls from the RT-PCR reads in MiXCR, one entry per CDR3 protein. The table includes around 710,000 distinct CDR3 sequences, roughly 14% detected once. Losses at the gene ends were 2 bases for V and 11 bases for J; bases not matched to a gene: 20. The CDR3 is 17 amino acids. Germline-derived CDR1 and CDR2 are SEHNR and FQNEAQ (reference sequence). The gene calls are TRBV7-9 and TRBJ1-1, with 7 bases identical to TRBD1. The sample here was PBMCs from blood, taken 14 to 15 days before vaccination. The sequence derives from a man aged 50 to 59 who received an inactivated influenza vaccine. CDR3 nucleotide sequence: TGTGCCAGCAGCTTATGGATAGGGGACAGCATTTTGCAGAAGGCTTTCTTT. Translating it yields CASSLWIGDSILQKAFF.